A selection of T cell receptor beta chains follows, all from one sample in a study of radiotherapy plus CTLA-4 blockade in lung cancer. Using immunoSEQ multiplex PCR, the repertoire was profiled, and TCRdb retains in-frame clones only, with some absent. The repertoire includes around 120,000 clones, 78% of them detected once, and 4.5% to 6.5% sits in the top ten. The sample was peripheral blood, taken from a patient treated with radiotherapy plus ipilimumab. The receptors were gathered from a human donor with non-small cell lung cancer who had a partial response to radiotherapy plus ipilimumab. Each CDR3 is given with its conserved first and last residue.

V gene	J gene	CDR3 protein
TRBV6-6	TRBJ1-5	CASTPPGGGNQPQHF
TRBV19	TRBJ2-6	CASSEDRGFSGANVLTF
TRBV4-2	TRBJ1-5	CASSQDPDRAHQPQHF
TRBV5-1	TRBJ2-7	CASSLEPYEQYF
TRBV19	TRBJ2-5	CASSAQISKTQYF
TRBV2	TRBJ1-2	CASSLRSREGYTF
TRBV7-8	TRBJ2-1	CASTRFGDSNEQFF
TRBV6-5	TRBJ1-2	CASRTANYGYTF
TRBV7-9	TRBJ2-3	CASTPPPSGITDTQYF
TRBV6-1	TRBJ2-7	CASSTGTGGYEQYF
TRBV9	TRBJ1-6	CASSPGFNSPLHF
TRBV5-1	TRBJ2-1	CASSLVGRTMKQFF
TRBV27	TRBJ2-5	CASSTGTGGAETQYF
TRBV27	TRBJ1-5	CASRPGGSSQPQHF
TRBV10-2	TRBJ1-1	CASSGIIPAEPEAFF
TRBV18	TRBJ2-7	CASSPPAGGGEQYF
TRBV30	TRBJ2-3	CAWSLLAGGGDTQYF
TRBV6-1	TRBJ2-5	CASSGGGGETQYF
TRBV30	TRBJ2-3	CAWSTGSTDTQYF
TRBV4-3	TRBJ2-1	CASSQGGGQGINEQFF
TRBV6-4	TRBJ1-1	CASSEDVSTEAFF
TRBV5-1	TRBJ1-1	CASSLGTGRYTEAFF
TRBV4-3	TRBJ2-2	CASSQEGTGGGGELFF
TRBV7-6	TRBJ2-1	CASSYIAGGPYNEQFF
TRBV19	TRBJ2-3	CASSLLADRSDTQYF
TRBV6-5	TRBJ2-2	CASTDGGGELFF
TRBV7-2	TRBJ2-1	CASSLSGSSYNEQFF
TRBV28	TRBJ2-2	CASSTRTSTLTGELFF
TRBV18	TRBJ2-3	CASSKKGSSAIGDTQYF
TRBV30	TRBJ2-3	CAWSVLGGRGDTQYF
TRBV6-1	TRBJ1-5	CASSLGLTSNQPQHF
TRBV7-3	TRBJ2-6	CASSLTAGTGANVLTF
TRBV5-6	TRBJ1-1	CASSLGAGALNTEAFF
TRBV4-1	TRBJ1-4	CASKMTGERATNEKLFF
TRBV28	TRBJ2-1	CASSWGTVIEQFF
TRBV14	TRBJ1-1	CASSQGRANTEAFF
TRBV2	TRBJ2-5	CASSERLQGETQYF
TRBV28	TRBJ1-2	CASRQGTLGYTF
TRBV7-2	TRBJ2-3	CASSLGPLAGAIDTQYF
TRBV7-8	TRBJ2-5	CASSSRQGAQGWETQYF
TRBV9	TRBJ2-3	CASSVAGTSVSTDTQYF
TRBV6-5	TRBJ1-2	CASSWREGHDGYTF
TRBV21-1	TRBJ2-1	CASIPFRTSNNEQFF
TRBV6-1	TRBJ1-2	CASKGVNGYTF
TRBV7-8	TRBJ2-1	CASSFNAATAHNEQFF
TRBV5-1	TRBJ1-1	CASSGGSGQGAPLGTEAFF
TRBV6-5	TRBJ1-6	CASSISSYNSPLHF
TRBV5-1	TRBJ1-4	CASSPGLVEKLFF
TRBV4-1	TRBJ2-1	CASSQGTLAGNEQFF
TRBV28	TRBJ1-5	CASSLQQISNQPQHF